The present T cell receptor (beta chain) was sequenced within a study of T cells in Graves' hyperthyroidism and ophthalmopathy. About the study: It was at initial diagnosis, before any treatment, that peripheral blood was collected. Study results and limitations: Ophthalmopathy and stable hyperthyroidism were told apart by a 13 V-J model.

RNA transcripts provided the source from which TCR beta CDR3 regions were amplified. The TCR CDR3 was amplified in a first-round RT-PCR using the HTBI primer set. In TCRdb, the multiplex PCR reads were re-called with MiXCR into one record per CDR3 protein. The sample includes approximately 590,000 distinct CDR3 sequences, about 15% of them seen just once. This clonotype was seen more than once but under ten times. Antigen: not known. Germline loops: CDR1 MGHRA, CDR2 YSYEKL. After removal of 4 bases from V and 5 bases from J, the junction contained 16 bases not matched to a gene. The CDR3 totals 17 residues. Orbital computed tomography and thyroid ultrasound, together with serum TRAb and thyroxine and clinical symptoms, were used for diagnoses.

This sequence originates from a woman aged 25 to 39 with Graves' hyperthyroidism. This chain connects TRBV4-1 to TRBJ1-1, with 7 bases that match TRBD1. Sequencing was performed on blood. This chain's CDR3 is CASSPSRTGPAGTEAFF. In DNA, the CDR3 is TGCGCCAGCAGCCCCTCCCGGACAGGCCCCGCGGGGACTGAAGCTTTCTTT.